This T cell receptor beta chain comes out of a study of cytomegalovirus exposure and HLA in healthy donors (dated by TCRdb to about 2017). Concerning the study at large: According to an earlier analysis of 550 to 700 of the donors, about 179 million T cells yielded over 100 million unique TCR beta sequences and approximately 280 Gb of sequence data. Alongside the repertoire data, information on donor age, sex, ethnicity and CMV serostatus was compiled. The T cell repertoires of several hundred subjects were profiled by immunosequencing and related to cytomegalovirus serostatus. In a later analysis, previously published TCR beta repertoires from 550 to 750 donors were re-analyzed and high-resolution HLA genotyping was added so that TCR occurrence patterns could be studied. All discovery cohort repertoires had been generated using a single sequencing platform. Typing coverage differed by locus: A, B, C, DRB1 and DQB1 were typed in roughly 629-640 donors, DQA1 in about 510, DPA1 in over 600, and DPB1 in 472. To decide whether each TCR beta V gene segment behaved as functional or pseudogenic, an earlier analysis of 587 of the donors relied on high-throughput TCR beta sequencing. Rather than drawing on any new phenotypic data, the later analysis identified candidate immune exposures from TCR beta sequences and the way those sequences occurred across donors. In a later genetic analysis, genome-wide SNP genotypes for about 55% of the 666 donors were used, and that subset was treated as a discovery cohort. On average, 235,054 unique TCR beta nucleotide sequences were sequenced per donor among fewer than 500 genotyped donors of the cohort, with around 19% of those sequences being non-productive. Along with the 666-subject first cohort, a separate validation cohort of over a hundred different subjects was used. An early release that covered about 640 HLA-typed donors contained 300 to 350 gigabases of sequencing data and tens of millions of unique TCR sequences. The study was designed to test whether signatures of past pathogen exposure could be identified by cataloging public T cell receptors. The study combined high-throughput TCR immunosequencing, statistical association of individual TCRs with disease status, and machine learning to predict cytomegalovirus infection status. Roughly 5 DR-DQ haplotypes were handled as single units for association and clustering, since linkage in the cohort was strong. HLA typing covered class I and class II loci at four-digit resolution. Among the roughly 400 genotyped donors, 81% belonged to the genetic ancestry cluster associated with self-reported Caucasian donors.

From V the trimming removes 8 bases and from J it removes 4 bases, while the gene matches leave 3 bases of the junction unaccounted for. The CDR3 sequence holds 13 residues, the cysteine and phenylalanine included. CDR3 DNA is the only sequence kept; it has 39 bases, read in frame from the first base. From a lookup of the germline V gene, CDR1 and CDR2 are ENHRY and SYGVKD. The cohort consisted of 600 to 700 healthy bone marrow donors. At the time of sampling, every cohort member was nominally healthy, though immune exposures that went unrecorded were likely present. The donor was CMV seropositive and was included in the group of approximately 300 seropositive cohort members. Each donor provided a peripheral blood sample, and peripheral blood mononuclear cells were used for TCR beta sequencing. Genomic DNA extraction from the blood cell samples was performed with the Qiagen DNeasy Blood Extraction Kit.

Library prep was done by the immunoSEQ multiplex PCR assay. The multiplex PCR relied on a mix of 60 forward primers for TCR Vbeta segments and 13 reverse primers for TCR Jbeta segments. The CDR3 region of rearranged TCR beta genes was amplified from genomic DNA with a multiplex PCR assay. The amplified TCR beta libraries were sequenced on the Illumina HiSeq System as 87-base-pair reads. Under the source paper's analysis protocol: Across the 640 or so repertoires, a later analysis counted 80 million or so unique TCR beta chains, 8.5 million to 12 million of which were shared by at least two donors. Raw reads were error-corrected and collapsed into unique sequences by a nearest-neighbor algorithm in which closely related sequences were merged to remove PCR and sequencing errors. Alignment of CDR3 sequences to IMGT reference sequences was used to assign V, D and J gene segments. For a sequence to be retained, a match of at least six nucleotides was required to both a V gene segment and a J gene segment. A rearrangement was called productive if the CDR3 had no stop codons and remained in frame with V and J, and every other rearrangement was called non-productive. CDR3 was defined according to IMGT convention as the region running from the second conserved V-encoded cysteine to the conserved J-encoded phenylalanine. The earlier analysis of approximately 500 of the donors excluded sequences that lacked an unambiguous match to a single V gene segment. In an earlier analysis of some 590 of the donors, a V segment was called functional when productive rearrangements were above 56.7%, and segregating when the standard deviation between donors exceeded 5%. To diagnose cytomegalovirus status from the catalog of TCR beta chain sequences, a statistical classification framework was built. In a later analysis, V and J genes were assigned by comparing TCR nucleotide sequences against IMGT/GENE-DB human TR gene sequences. A later analysis assigned CDR3 sequences and most-parsimonious VDJ recombination scenarios with the TCRdist pipeline. In a later analysis, each TCR beta chain was defined by its CDR3 amino acid sequence together with its V-gene family, and reads lacking a unique V-gene family were excluded. In a later analysis, fewer than 650 highly shared, low-generation-probability nucleotide sequences were removed to address suspected cross-contamination and a sequencing artifact. In a later analysis, a clonal expansion index for each public chain was calculated from normalized within-repertoire ranks of inferred template counts. In a later analysis, generation probabilities were computed with a VDJ recombination model fitted to out-of-frame rearrangements, and the resulting probabilities were checked against IGoR. A later analysis scored TCR-TCR, TCR-HLA and TCR-CMV co-occurrence with hypergeometric tests, applying a repertoire-size bias correction to TCR pairs. To estimate false discovery rates, a later analysis permuted the HLA or CMV assignments 20 times. In a later analysis, co-occurring TCRs were grouped using DBSCAN, and TCRdist sequence similarity was added for clustering within HLA-allele-positive subsets. For co-occurrence clustering, repertoires with fewer than 30,000 or more than 120,000 public chains were excluded, along with a handful of repertoires with anomalous nucleotide sharing. TCRdb re-hosts the immuneACCESS table, in-frame sequences only. Its copies lack some clones; in the studies checked, an unresolved V gene accounts for under half of them, and the cause for the rest is not known. V and J calls and clone size come straight from that table; D and trimming were deduced from the DNA. The sample table shows some 100,000 clones, and about four fifths are seen once. Jointly, the top ten make up more than 3.5% of the sample.

As concerns this clone: Its binding antigen is unknown. There are no base qualities to consult, and no much larger clone falls within one base.

Broad study findings and their caveats: Correlated functional status among segregating V segments might be attributable to linkage disequilibrium, but an unknown experimental factor could not be ruled out. Because the 87-base-pair reads could not distinguish some IMGT-functional V segments, including TRBV6-2 and TRBV6-3, those segments were excluded. According to a later genetic analysis, donors in an Asian-associated ancestry cluster had fewer N-insertions in productive TCRs than the roughly 700-donor mean. In vitro tests confirmed that three of the cytomegalovirus-associated TCR beta chains recognize cytomegalovirus antigens. Across donors, most TCR sequences were observed very rarely, whereas some public TCRs were present in many individuals. The only immune exposure information available for the cohort was CMV serostatus. Because counts were too low, about 17 rarely observed V segments, including chromosome 9 orphons, were excluded from the earlier analysis of around 590 of the donors. According to a later analysis, most CMV-associated TCR beta chains appeared to be HLA-restricted, and the HLA associations seemed to be driven largely by CMV exposure. According to a later analysis, parvovirus B19, influenza, CMV and Epstein-Barr virus appeared linked to several top co-occurrence clusters. An association between a missense DCLRE1C variant and V-gene and J-gene trimming of TCR beta chains was found in a later genetic analysis and replicated in an independent cohort. In this cohort, only TCR beta chains were sequenced, and detectable features were limited by the absence of alpha or paired-chain data. Broadly in line with IMGT annotations, most TCR beta V segments showed up in productive rearrangements about 87% or about 30% of the time in an earlier analysis of a few hundred of the donors. In a later analysis, 16,951 TCR beta sequences were associated with specific HLA alleles at a false discovery rate of 0.05. A further reported finding was that TCR beta sequences accurately predicted the HLA-A and HLA-B alleles for most subjects in the first cohort. Assigning TCR associations to individual alleles was difficult when HLA alleles, especially DR and DQ, strongly co-occurred. The presence/absence analyses assumed that sequencing depth was roughly uniform across donors, and that assumption may not be true. A group of highly shared sequence variants was considered likely to be a technical artifact of the sequencing pipeline. The study gave a list of about 150 TCR beta chains associated with cytomegalovirus. Because HLA typing was missing for some donors at each locus, association tests included only the typed subset. A later analysis found that HLA-associated TCR beta chains were more clonally expanded and had lower generation probabilities than equally common non-associated chains. It was suggested by the authors that the approach could potentially be generalized to other disease states and immunological phenotypes. The classifier was reported to diagnose cytomegalovirus status with high specificity and sensitivity in both the original and validation cohorts. A later analysis found that TCR association rates varied across HLA loci, with DRB1 alleles showing the most associated TCRs and HLA-C alleles the fewest.

Sequencing input: PBMCs. The receptor's source is a female donor in good health and CMV-seropositive. The chain employs TRBV10-3 and TRBJ2-1, with 9 central nucleotides matching TRBD2. CDR3 sequence: CAIASGAYNEQFF. The DNA is as follows: TGTGCCATCGCTAGCGGGGCTTACAATGAGCAGTTCTTC.